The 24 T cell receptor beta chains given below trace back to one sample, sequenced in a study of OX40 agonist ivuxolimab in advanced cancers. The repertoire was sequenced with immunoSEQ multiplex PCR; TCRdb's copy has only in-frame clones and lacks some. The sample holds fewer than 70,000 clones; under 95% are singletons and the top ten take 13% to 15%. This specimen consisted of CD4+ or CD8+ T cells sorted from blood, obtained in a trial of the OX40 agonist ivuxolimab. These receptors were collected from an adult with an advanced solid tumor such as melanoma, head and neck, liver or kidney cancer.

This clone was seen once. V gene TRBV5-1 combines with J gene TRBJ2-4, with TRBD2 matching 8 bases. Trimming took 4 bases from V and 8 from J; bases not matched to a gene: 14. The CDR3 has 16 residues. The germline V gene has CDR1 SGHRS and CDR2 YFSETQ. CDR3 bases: TGCGCCAGCAGCCCGACGGTTGCGGGAGGTGTGGACATTCAGTACTTC. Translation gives CASSPTVAGGVDIQYF.

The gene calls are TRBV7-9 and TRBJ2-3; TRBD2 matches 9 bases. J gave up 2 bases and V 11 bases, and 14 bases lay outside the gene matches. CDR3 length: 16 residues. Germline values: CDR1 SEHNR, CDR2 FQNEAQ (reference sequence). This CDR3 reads CAGDFSGRGVTDTQYF. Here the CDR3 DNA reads TGTGCCGGGGATTTTAGCGGGAGAGGAGTCACAGATACGCAGTATTTT.

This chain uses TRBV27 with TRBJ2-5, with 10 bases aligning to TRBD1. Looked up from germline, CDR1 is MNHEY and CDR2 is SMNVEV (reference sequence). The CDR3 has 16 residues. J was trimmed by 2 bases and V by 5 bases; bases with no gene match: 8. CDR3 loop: CASSTPGQGTQETQYF. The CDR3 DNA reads TGTGCCAGCAGTACCCCGGGACAGGGGACTCAAGAGACCCAGTACTTC.

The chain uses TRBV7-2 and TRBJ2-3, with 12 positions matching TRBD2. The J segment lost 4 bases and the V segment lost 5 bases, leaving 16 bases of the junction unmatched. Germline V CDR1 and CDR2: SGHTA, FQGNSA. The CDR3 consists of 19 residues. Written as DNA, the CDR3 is TGTGCCAGCAGCCTCCCTATCCCCGGACTAGCGGGAACGGCAGATACGCAGTATTTT. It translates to CASSLPIPGLAGTADTQYF.

The CDR3 DNA sequence: TGTGCCAGCAGCTTAACTAGCGGGACCACCGGGGAGCTGTTTTTT. Translated, it gives CASSLTSGTTGELFF. This sequence joins TRBV11-3 and TRBJ2-2, with 10 bases that match TRBD2. Losses at the gene ends were 2 bases for V and 4 bases for J; bases not matched to a gene: 1. Germline values: CDR1 SGHNT, CDR2 YENEEA. The CDR3 length is 15 residues.

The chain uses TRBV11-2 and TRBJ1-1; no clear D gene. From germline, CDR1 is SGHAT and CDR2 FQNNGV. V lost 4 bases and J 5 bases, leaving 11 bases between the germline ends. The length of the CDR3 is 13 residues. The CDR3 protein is CASSSESVTEAFF. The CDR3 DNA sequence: TGTGCCAGCAGCTCCGAGAGCGTTACTGAAGCTTTCTTT. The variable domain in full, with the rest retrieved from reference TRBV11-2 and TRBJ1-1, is EAGVAQSPRYKIIEKRQSVAFWCNPISGHATLYWYQQILGQGPKLLIQFQNNGVVDDSQLPKDRFSAERLKGVDSTLKIQPAKLEDSAVYLCASSSESVTEAFFGQGTRLTVV.

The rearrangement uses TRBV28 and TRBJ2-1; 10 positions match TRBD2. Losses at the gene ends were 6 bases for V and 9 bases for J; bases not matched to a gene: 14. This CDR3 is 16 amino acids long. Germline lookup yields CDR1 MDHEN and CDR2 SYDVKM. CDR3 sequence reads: CASRTLTSGILGEQFF. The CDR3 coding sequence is TGTGCCAGCAGAACCCTTACTAGCGGGATTTTAGGTGAGCAGTTCTTC.

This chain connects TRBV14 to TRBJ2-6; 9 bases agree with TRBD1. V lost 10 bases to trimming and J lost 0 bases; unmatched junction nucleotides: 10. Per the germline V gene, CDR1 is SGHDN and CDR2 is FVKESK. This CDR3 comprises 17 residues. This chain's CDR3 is CAIPGQGFFSGANVLTF. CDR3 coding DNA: TGTGCCATCCCGGGACAGGGTTTTTTCTCTGGGGCCAACGTCCTGACTTTC.

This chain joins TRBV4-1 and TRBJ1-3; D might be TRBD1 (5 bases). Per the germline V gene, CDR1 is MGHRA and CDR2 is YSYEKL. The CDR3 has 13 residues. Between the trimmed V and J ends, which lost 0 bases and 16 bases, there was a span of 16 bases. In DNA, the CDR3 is TGCGCCAGCAGCCAAGAAGGTAGAGGGGACTTGTATTTT. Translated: CASSQEGRGDLYF.

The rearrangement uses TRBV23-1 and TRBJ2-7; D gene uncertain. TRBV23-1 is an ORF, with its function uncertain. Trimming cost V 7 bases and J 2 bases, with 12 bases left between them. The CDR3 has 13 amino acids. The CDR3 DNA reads TGCGCCAGCATCGAGCCTCCGCCCTACGAGCAGTACTTC. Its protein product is CASIEPPPYEQYF.

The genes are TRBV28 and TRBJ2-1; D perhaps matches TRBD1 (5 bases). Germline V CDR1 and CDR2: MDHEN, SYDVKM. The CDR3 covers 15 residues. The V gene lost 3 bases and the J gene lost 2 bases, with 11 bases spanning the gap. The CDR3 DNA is TGTGCCAGCAGTTTCGACAGATCCGCCTACAATGAGCAGTTCTTC. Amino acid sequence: CASSFDRSAYNEQFF.

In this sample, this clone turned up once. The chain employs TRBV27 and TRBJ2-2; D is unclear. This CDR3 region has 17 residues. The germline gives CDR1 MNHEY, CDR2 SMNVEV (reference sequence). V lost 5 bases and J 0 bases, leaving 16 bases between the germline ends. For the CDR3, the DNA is TGTGCCAGCAGTGTCGACTGGGGTTTCGCGAACACCGGGGAGCTGTTTTTT. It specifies CASSVDWGFANTGELFF.

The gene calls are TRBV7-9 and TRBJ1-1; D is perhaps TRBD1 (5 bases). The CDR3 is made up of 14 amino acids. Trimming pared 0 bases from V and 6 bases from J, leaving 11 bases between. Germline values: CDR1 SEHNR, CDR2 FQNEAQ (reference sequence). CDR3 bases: TGTGCCAGCAGCTTAGCGGGCAGGGTGGCTGAAGCTTTCTTT. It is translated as CASSLAGRVAEAFF.

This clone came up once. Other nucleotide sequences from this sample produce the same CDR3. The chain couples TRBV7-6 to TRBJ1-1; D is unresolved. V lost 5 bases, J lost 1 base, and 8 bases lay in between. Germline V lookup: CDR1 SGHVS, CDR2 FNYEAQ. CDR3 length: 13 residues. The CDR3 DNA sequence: TGTGCCAGCAGCCGGTCCGGGAACACTGAAGCTTTCTTT. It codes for CASSRSGNTEAFF.

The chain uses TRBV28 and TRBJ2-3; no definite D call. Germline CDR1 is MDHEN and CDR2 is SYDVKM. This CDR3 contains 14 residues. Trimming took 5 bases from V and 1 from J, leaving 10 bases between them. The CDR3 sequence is CASSAPVGTDTQYF. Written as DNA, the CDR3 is TGTGCCAGCAGTGCTCCCGTGGGCACAGATACGCAGTATTTT.

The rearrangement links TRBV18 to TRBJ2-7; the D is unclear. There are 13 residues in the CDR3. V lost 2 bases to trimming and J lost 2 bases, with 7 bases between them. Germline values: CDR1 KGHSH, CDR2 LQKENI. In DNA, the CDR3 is TGTGCCAGCTCACCAGGGCCACCCTACGAGCAGTACTTC. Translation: CASSPGPPYEQYF.

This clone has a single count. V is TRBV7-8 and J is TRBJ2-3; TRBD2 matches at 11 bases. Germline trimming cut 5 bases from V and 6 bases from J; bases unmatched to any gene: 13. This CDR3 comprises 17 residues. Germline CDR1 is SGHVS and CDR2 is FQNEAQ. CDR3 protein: CASSASTSGSKLDTQYF. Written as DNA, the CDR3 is TGTGCCAGCAGCGCCTCAACTAGCGGGAGCAAATTGGATACGCAGTATTTT.

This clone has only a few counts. The CDR3 sequence is CASRRDGTSPQHF. The CDR3 DNA is TGTGCCAGCAGGAGGGACGGGACGTCGCCCCAGCATTTT. The J gene is TRBJ1-5, the V gene TRBV6-5; D may be TRBD1 (5 bases). This CDR3 comprises 13 residues. V was shortened by 6 bases and J by 9 bases, with 15 bases between the two germline ends. Germline V CDR1 and CDR2: MNHEY, SVGAGI.

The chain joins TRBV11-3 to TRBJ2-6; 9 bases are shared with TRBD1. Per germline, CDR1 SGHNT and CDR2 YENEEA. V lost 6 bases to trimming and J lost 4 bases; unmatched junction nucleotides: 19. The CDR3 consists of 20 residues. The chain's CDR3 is CASSQDHPGTGLSGANVLTF. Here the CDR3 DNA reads TGTGCCAGCAGTCAAGATCACCCCGGGACAGGGTTATCGGGGGCCAACGTCCTGACTTTC.

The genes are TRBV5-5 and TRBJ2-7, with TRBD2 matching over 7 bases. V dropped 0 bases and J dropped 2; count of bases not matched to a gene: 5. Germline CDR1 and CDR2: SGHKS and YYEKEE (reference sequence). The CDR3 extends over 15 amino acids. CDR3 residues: CASSLGGTTPYEQYF. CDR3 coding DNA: TGTGCCAGCAGCTTGGGCGGGACTACGCCCTACGAGCAGTACTTC.

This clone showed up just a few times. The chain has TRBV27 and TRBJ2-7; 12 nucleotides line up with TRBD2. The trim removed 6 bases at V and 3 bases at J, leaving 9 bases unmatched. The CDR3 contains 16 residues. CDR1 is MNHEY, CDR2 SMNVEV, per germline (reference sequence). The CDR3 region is CASRNQRTSGNYEQYF. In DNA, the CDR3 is TGTGCCAGCAGAAATCAGAGGACTAGCGGGAACTACGAGCAGTACTTC.

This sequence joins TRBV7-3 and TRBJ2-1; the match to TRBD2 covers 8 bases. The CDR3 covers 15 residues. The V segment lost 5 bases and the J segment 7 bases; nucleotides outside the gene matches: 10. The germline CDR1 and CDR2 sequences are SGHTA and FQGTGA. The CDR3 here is CASSPQIAGSNEQFF. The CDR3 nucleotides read TGTGCCAGCAGCCCCCAGATAGCGGGGTCAAATGAGCAGTTCTTC.

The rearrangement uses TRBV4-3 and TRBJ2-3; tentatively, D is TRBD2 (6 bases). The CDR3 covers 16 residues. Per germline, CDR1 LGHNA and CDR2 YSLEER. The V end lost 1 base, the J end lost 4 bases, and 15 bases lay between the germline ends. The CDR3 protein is CASSQGAGSGADTQYF. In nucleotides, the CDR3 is TGCGCCAGCAGCCAAGGGGCCGGGAGTGGCGCAGATACGCAGTATTTT.

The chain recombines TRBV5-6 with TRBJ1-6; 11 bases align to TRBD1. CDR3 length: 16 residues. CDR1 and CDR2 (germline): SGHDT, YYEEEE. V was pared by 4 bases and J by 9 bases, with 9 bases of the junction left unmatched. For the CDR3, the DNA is TGTGCCAGCAGCACCCGGACAGGGGGCTTCGGTTCACCCCTCCACTTT. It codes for CASSTRTGGFGSPLHF. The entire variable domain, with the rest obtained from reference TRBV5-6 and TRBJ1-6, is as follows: DAGVTQSPTHLIKTRGQQVTLRCSPKSGHDTVSWYQQALGQGPQFIFQYYEEEERQRGNFPDRFSGHQFPNYSSELNVNALLLGDSALYLCASSTRTGGFGSPLHFGNGTRLTVT.